The entry below gives a single TCR beta chain sequence along with its context. It lacks a known antigen. No base quality values were provided; no much bigger clone lies one nucleotide off. This sample was included in a study of T cell changes during pregnancy in multiple sclerosis (dated by TCRdb to between 2018 and 2021). Regarding the complete study: The study examined how the T cell repertoire changed over the course of pregnancy in women with multiple sclerosis.

The library relied on the immunoSEQ multiplex PCR assay. The table comes from immuneACCESS by way of TCRdb, which keeps in-frame sequences with V and J called. Part of the clones is missing from these tables; in studies checked, under half for an unresolved V gene and the rest for unknown reasons. A total of under 40,000 clones appear in this sample, about 92% of them only once. About 8% of the sample comes from the top ten. Sequences SGHDT (CDR1) and YYEEEE (CDR2) are obtained from the germline V gene. From cysteine to phenylalanine, the CDR3 is 14 amino acids long. Only CDR3 DNA remains: 42 bases, in frame from the first base. Trimming takes 3 bases off V and 3 bases off J; junction bases not matched to a gene: 6.

The chain uses TRBV5-6 and TRBJ2-7, with 7 bases aligning to TRBD1. The source material was CD8+ T cells from peripheral blood mononuclear cells, sampled in the third trimester of pregnancy. This TCR was recovered from a female donor with multiple sclerosis, enrolled in a pregnancy study. The DNA sequence is as follows: TGTGCCAGCAGCTCCCGGGACAGAAACTACGAGCAGTACTTC. This is translated as CASSSRDRNYEQYF. When the CDR3 is completed using the reference TRBV5-6 and TRBJ2-7 genes on either side, the full variable domain is DAGVTQSPTHLIKTRGQQVTLRCSPKSGHDTVSWYQQALGQGPQFIFQYYEEEERQRGNFPDRFSGHQFPNYSSELNVNALLLGDSALYLCASSSRDRNYEQYFGPGTRLTVT.